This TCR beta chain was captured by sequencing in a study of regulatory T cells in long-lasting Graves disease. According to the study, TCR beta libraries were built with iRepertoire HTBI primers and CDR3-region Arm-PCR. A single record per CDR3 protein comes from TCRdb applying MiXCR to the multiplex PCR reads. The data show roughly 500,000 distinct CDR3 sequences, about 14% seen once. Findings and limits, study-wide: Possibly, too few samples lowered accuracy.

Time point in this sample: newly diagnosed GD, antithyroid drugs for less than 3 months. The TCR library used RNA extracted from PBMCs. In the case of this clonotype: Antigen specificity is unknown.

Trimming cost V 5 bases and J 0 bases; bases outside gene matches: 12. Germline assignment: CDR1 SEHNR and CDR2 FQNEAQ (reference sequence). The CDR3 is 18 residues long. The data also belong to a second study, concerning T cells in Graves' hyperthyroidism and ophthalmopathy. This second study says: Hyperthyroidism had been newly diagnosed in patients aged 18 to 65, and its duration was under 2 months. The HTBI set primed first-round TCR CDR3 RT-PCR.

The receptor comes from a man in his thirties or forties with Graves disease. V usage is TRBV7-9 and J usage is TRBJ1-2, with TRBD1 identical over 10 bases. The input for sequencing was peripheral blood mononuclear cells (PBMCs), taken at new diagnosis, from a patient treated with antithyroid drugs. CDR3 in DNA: TGTGCCAGCAGCCCGCAGAGACAGGGGGCGACCTCTAACTATGGCTACACCTTC. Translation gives CASSPQRQGATSNYGYTF.